The TCR beta chain described here comes from a study of yellow fever vaccine responses in identical twins. Study results and limitations: Each twin's T cell response to the vaccine was reported to look partly convergent and partly personalized.

A few counts support this clonotype. What it binds is not known. The CDR3 covers 13 residues. Trimming removed 5 bases from V and 8 bases from J, with 10 bases in between. Per germline, CDR1 KGHSH and CDR2 LQKENI. TCRdb used MiXCR to reprocess the RT-PCR reads, holding one entry per CDR3 protein. The sample lists several thousand distinct CDR3 sequences, 84% occurring once. The clonotype was recovered from a woman aged 18-30 years who received the yellow fever vaccine. This material consisted of T cells from blood (PBMCs), unsorted or a sorted subset (not recorded which), taken before or after yellow fever vaccination (not recorded which). The rearrangement links TRBV18 to TRBJ1-6; D is ambiguous. The CDR3 reads CASSAQKDSPLHF. CDR3 nucleotide sequence: TGTGCCAGCTCAGCCCAAAAAGATTCACCCCTCCACTTT.